Below are 22 T cell receptor beta chains sequenced from a single sample in a study of breast tumors, draining lymph nodes, adjacent tissues. TCRdb recomputed calls from the multiplex PCR reads with MiXCR, one row per CDR3 protein. This sample yields about 63,000 distinct CDR3 sequences, of which approximately 54% are seen a single time; roughly 19% belongs to the top ten. Specimen: breast tumor tissue. These receptors were collected from a female donor with breast cancer. Some clones in this sample may be carry-over from other donors' samples.

Remarks on this clonotype: Compared with germline, one end of the junction differs, possibly owing to a read error. The chain links TRBV5-5 to TRBJ2-1, with 7 bases that match TRBD2. Germline V gives CDR1 SGHKS, CDR2 YYEKEE (reference sequence). The CDR3 contains 14 residues. The CDR3 DNA reads TGCGCCAGCAGCTATCGCGGGAGTCACAATGAGCAGTTCTTC. This sequence encodes CASSYRGSHNEQFF.

This clonotype was found many times. This chain links TRBV30 with TRBJ1-5, with 7 bases matching TRBD1. The CDR3 spans 18 residues. Germline trimming cut 2 bases from V and 0 bases from J; bases unmatched to any gene: 13. CDR1 is GTSNPN, CDR2 SVGIG, per germline (reference sequence). CDR3 loop: CAWSPSQGGQNSNQPQHF. CDR3 DNA: TGTGCCTGGAGTCCCTCCCAGGGGGGGCAGAATAGCAATCAGCCCCAGCATTTT.

This clonotype was found a few times. This chain joins TRBV19 and TRBJ2-7; 16 nucleotides agree with TRBD2. The CDR3 loop spans 15 amino acids. V lost 5 bases to trimming and J lost 6 bases; unmatched junction nucleotides: 4. The germline V gene encodes CDR1 LNHDA and CDR2 SQIVND (reference sequence). The DNA of the CDR3 is TGTGCCAGTAGTCCGGGACTAGCGGGAGGGGTCGAGCAGTACTTC. Its protein product is CASSPGLAGGVEQYF.

This clonotype occurred a few times. This rearrangement joins TRBV6-5 to TRBJ1-1; D call uncertain. V was shortened by 7 bases and J by 3 bases, with 9 bases between the two germline ends. Germline CDR1 and CDR2: MNHEY and SVGAGI. CDR3 size: 12 residues. CDR3 bases: TGTGCCAGCAAGAGTGGGGACACTGAAGCTTTCTTT. This sequence encodes CASKSGDTEAFF.

This sequence joins TRBV7-6 and TRBJ2-7; 9 positions match TRBD1. This CDR3 comprises 16 residues. Germline values: CDR1 SGHVS, CDR2 FNYEAQ. With V trimmed by 3 bases and J by 6 bases, 12 bases remained unmatched. CDR3 DNA: TGTGCCAGCAGCTTTCTACCTAGACAGGGGGGAGGCGAGCAGTACTTC. Its translation: CASSFLPRQGGGEQYF.

CDR3 in DNA: TGTGCCAGCAGTTTCGGAATAGGGGGGCGAAGGGAGACCCAGTACTTC. The encoded protein is CASSFGIGGRRETQYF. The gene calls are TRBV5-5 and TRBJ2-5; D is possibly TRBD1 or TRBD2 (6 bases each). Per the germline V gene, CDR1 is SGHKS and CDR2 is YYEKEE (reference sequence). The V gene lost 5 bases and the J gene lost 5 bases, with 22 bases spanning the gap. The CDR3 runs to 16 residues.

This clonotype showed up many times. The chain carries TRBV10-1 and TRBJ2-1; 9 nucleotides align to TRBD2. The germline CDR1 and CDR2 sequences are WNHNN and SYGVQD (reference sequence). J gave up 6 bases and V 4 bases, and 1 base lay outside the gene matches. CDR3 length: 13 residues. The CDR3 sequence: CASSALAGNEQFF. CDR3 DNA sequence: TGCGCCAGCAGTGCACTAGCGGGCAATGAGCAGTTCTTC.

In nucleotides, the CDR3 is TGTGCCAGCAGCCTTGGCGGGAGTGGGGAGCTGTTTTTT. Encoded protein: CASSLGGSGELFF. The chain uses TRBV5-4 and TRBJ2-2; 7 bases align to TRBD2. With 4 bases clipped from V and 8 bases from J, the junction kept 5 bases outside the gene matches. The germline gives CDR1 SGHNT, CDR2 YYREEE (reference sequence). The CDR3 extends over 13 amino acids.

The chain is built from TRBV7-2 and TRBJ2-3, with a possible D match to TRBD2 (6 bases). The ends were cut back, 5 bases at V and 2 bases at J, with 17 bases in the middle. Germline CDR1 reads SGHTA; CDR2 reads FQGNSA. There are 16 residues in the CDR3. In DNA, the CDR3 is TGTGCCAGCAGCCTACAGCAAGGACTAACCACAGATACGCAGTATTTT. Its translation is CASSLQQGLTTDTQYF.

A few counts support this clonotype. The chain carries TRBV29-1 and TRBJ1-4; 8 bases are shared with TRBD1. The CDR3 loop spans 19 amino acids. Germline loops: CDR1 SQVTM, CDR2 ANQGSEA. The V segment lost 3 bases and the J segment 7 bases; nucleotides outside the gene matches: 22. The CDR3 sequence: CSVDPYQTSGYGTGEKLFF. The DNA of the CDR3 is TGCAGCGTTGACCCTTACCAGACTAGCGGGTACGGGACAGGTGAAAAACTGTTTTTT.

This chain uses TRBV20-1 with TRBJ2-2; D is uncertain. CDR1 DFQATT and CDR2 SNEGSKA come from the germline V gene (reference sequence). Trimming stripped 2 bases from V and 9 bases from J, with 4 bases between. The CDR3 runs 10 residues. CDR3 nucleotides: TGCAGTGCTAGACTGTGGGAGCTGTTTTTT. It codes for CSARLWELFF.

As for this clonotype: A much larger clone is a single base away; this may be a read error. The V call is TRBV27, the J call TRBJ2-2; no reliable D call. Germline V gene sequence: CDR1 MNHEY, CDR2 SMNVEV (reference sequence). Trimming pared 0 bases from V and 4 bases from J, leaving 9 bases between. CDR3 length: 15 amino acids. CDR3 region: CASSLSSGPTGELFF. CDR3 bases: TGTGCCAGCAGTTTATCTTCAGGCCCCACCGGGGAGCTGTTTTTT.

This clonotype has only one observation. The J gene is TRBJ1-5, the V gene TRBV7-2; no definite D call. V was trimmed by 5 bases and J by 4 bases, leaving 9 bases between them. This CDR3 comprises 13 residues. CDR1 and CDR2 from the germline V gene are SGHTA and FQGNSA. The CDR3 region has the DNA TGTGCCAGCAGCCGAGAAGGGAATCAGCCCCAGCATTTT. Protein sequence: CASSREGNQPQHF.

This clonotype occurred once. At one end, the junction sequence differs from germline, possibly due to a read error. This sequence joins TRBV14 and TRBJ2-6, with D perhaps matching TRBD1 (6 bases). The V gene's germline CDR1 is SGHDN and CDR2 FVKESK. The CDR3 spans 12 residues. The CDR3 loop is CASSLTRDTEAF. CDR3 sequence (DNA): TGTGCCAGCAGCCTAACGAGGGACACTGAAGCTTTC.

The chain combines TRBV6-6 with TRBJ2-1; D might be TRBD2 (6 bases). The CDR3 loop spans 14 amino acids. Looked up from germline, CDR1 is MNHNY and CDR2 is SVGAGI (reference sequence). V shed 7 bases and J shed 6 bases, with 16 bases lying between them. The CDR3 coding sequence is TGTGCCAGCAACCCTTCGGGAGATTTCAATGAGCAGTTCTTC. Its translation is CASNPSGDFNEQFF.

As to this clonotype: This may be a read error, as it is one base from a much larger clone. The genes are TRBV20-1 and TRBJ2-1, with 7 bases aligning to TRBD1. The CDR3 length is 15 residues. The germline CDR1 and CDR2 sequences are DFQATT and SNEGSKA (reference sequence). CDR3 bases: TGCAGTGCCACACGACAGGGCTACTCCTCCAATGAGCAGTTCTTC. Residues: CSATRQGYSSNEQFF.

In regard to this clonotype: An end of the junction does not agree with germline; a read error may underlie this. The V call is TRBV2, the J call TRBJ2-5, with TRBD2 matching 8 bases. The length of the CDR3 is 15 residues. The germline V gene encodes CDR1 SNHLY and CDR2 FYNNEI. The CDR3 spells CANSEGLAGQETQYF. CDR3 bases: TGTGCCAACAGTGAAGGACTAGCAGGACAAGAGACCCAGTACTTC.

This clonotype was counted only a few times. One junction end disagrees with the germline gene, perhaps due to a read error. This chain connects TRBV7-9 to TRBJ1-4; D gene unclear. The CDR3 sequence is 14 residues long. In germline, CDR1 is SEHNR, CDR2 FQNEAQ (reference sequence). CDR3 sequence reads: CASSQSATNEKLFF. CDR3 DNA sequence: TGTGCCAGCAGCCAGAGCGCAACTAATGAAAAGCTGTTTTTT.

This chain links TRBV11-2 with TRBJ1-6; D perhaps matches TRBD1 (5 bases). CDR1 and CDR2 from the germline V gene are SGHAT and FQNNGV. The CDR3 covers 15 residues. V was trimmed by 6 bases and J by 9 bases, leaving 18 bases between them. The CDR3 here is CASSESSGLGSPLHF. The CDR3, as DNA: TGTGCCAGCAGTGAATCATCAGGGTTGGGTTCACCCCTCCACTTT.

V and J are TRBV29-1 and TRBJ2-1; TRBD2 aligns across 10 bases. Losses at the gene ends were 3 bases for V and 6 bases for J; bases not matched to a gene: 17. This CDR3 contains 18 residues. CDR1 is SQVTM and CDR2 is ANQGSEA in the germline V gene. The CDR3: CSVEEYLAGTSAVNEQFF. The CDR3 DNA reads TGCAGCGTTGAGGAGTATCTAGCGGGGACTAGCGCGGTCAATGAGCAGTTCTTC.

The chain joins TRBV7-3 to TRBJ1-3, with D tentatively TRBD1 (6 bases). This CDR3 has 15 amino acids. Germline V lookup: CDR1 SGHTA, CDR2 FQGTGA. The V end was cut by 1 base, the J end by 8 bases, with 15 bases between. CDR3 coding DNA: TGTGCCAGCAGCTTAAAGGGACACTCGGAGGACACCATATATTTT. This codes for CASSLKGHSEDTIYF.

This rearrangement joins TRBV2 to TRBJ1-2; TRBD1 agrees at 8 bases. V was pared by 10 bases and J by 5 bases, with 9 bases of the junction left unmatched. The CDR3 is made up of 13 amino acids. The germline gives CDR1 SNHLY, CDR2 FYNNEI. CDR3 nucleotides: TGTGCCACCCAGGACAGGGAAGTTTATGGCTACACCTTC. This encodes CATQDREVYGYTF.